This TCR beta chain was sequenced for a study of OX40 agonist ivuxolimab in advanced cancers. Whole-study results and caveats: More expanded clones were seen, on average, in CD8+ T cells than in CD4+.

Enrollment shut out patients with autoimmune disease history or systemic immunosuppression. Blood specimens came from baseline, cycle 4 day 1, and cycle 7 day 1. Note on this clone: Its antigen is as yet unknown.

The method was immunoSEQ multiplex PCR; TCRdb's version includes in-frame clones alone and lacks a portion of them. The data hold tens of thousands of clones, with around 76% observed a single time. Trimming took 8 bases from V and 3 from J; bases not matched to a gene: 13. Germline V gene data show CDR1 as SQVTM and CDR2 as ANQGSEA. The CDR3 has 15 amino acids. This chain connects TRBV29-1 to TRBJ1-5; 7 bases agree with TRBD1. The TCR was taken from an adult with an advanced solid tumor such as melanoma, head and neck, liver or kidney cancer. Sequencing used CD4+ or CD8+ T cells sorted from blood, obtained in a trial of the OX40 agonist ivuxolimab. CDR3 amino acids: CSLRGPKGANQPQHF. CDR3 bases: TGCAGCCTCAGAGGGCCCAAGGGGGCCAATCAGCCCCAGCATTTT.